A single T cell receptor (beta chain) is shown here with its context. The study assigned cohorts using participant-reported clinical history. Exposed study participants had met a COVID-19 case within 2 weeks before entry. V dropped 3 bases and J dropped 7 bases, with 10 bases sitting between them. This CDR3 comprises 13 residues. CDR1 is LGHNT, CDR2 FRNRAP, per germline. Assay used: immunoSEQ multiplex PCR; TCRdb lists only in-frame clones, some missing. The table records fewer than 350,000 clones, approximately 90% of them present only once. The data derive from a study of blood T cell repertoires in COVID-19. On the study more broadly: Collection of acute and convalescent COVID-19 samples took place in the United States, Italy and Spain.

This TCR was recovered from a man aged 40-55 years who had been exposed to COVID-19. Sequenced input: PBMCs or T cells enriched from blood (not recorded which). The V and J genes are TRBV12-5 and TRBJ2-1, with a possible D match to TRBD2 (6 bases). CDR3 loop: CASGFALANEQFF. CDR3 coding DNA: TGTGCTAGTGGTTTTGCACTAGCAAATGAGCAGTTCTTC.